This T cell receptor beta chain was recovered during a study of shared clonotypes between healthy human individuals. On the study more broadly: CD4 naive and memory got three plates each, CD8 naive two, CD8 memory one. Study-level findings and limits: Among the subsets, naive ones generally showed larger estimated richness than memory ones. The authors sampled blood alone, and tissue repertoires likely differ.

In regard to this clone: The antigen is undetermined.

Generated by immunoSEQ multiplex PCR, the TCRdb table keeps only in-frame clones and is missing some. The sample has 1.4 million or so clones, 98% seen once. The donors were all Caucasian adults (living in Nashville, Tennessee). The clonotype originates from a man in his thirties or forties in good health. Source material: naive CD4+ T cells sorted from blood. Described subset: CD45RA+ positively selected.

As DNA, the CDR3 is TGTGCCAGCAGCACCCTCTCCCCGGGACTAGCGGGAGTCGAGCAGTACTTC. It codes for CASSTLSPGLAGVEQYF. This chain joins TRBV7-9 and TRBJ2-7; 14 positions agree with TRBD2. Germline V CDR1 and CDR2: SEHNR, FQNEAQ (reference sequence). CDR3 length: 17 amino acids. J lost 6 bases, V lost 5 bases, and 12 bases had no gene match.